This TCR beta chain was documented in a study of blood T cells in healthy people across ages. About the study: The capture of about one barcoded beta molecule per two T cells was achieved by template switching.

There are many counts of this clonotype. Then a second PCR, running about 6 to 11 cycles, was carried out with a sample-barcoded 5' primer and a J-beta primer mix. TCRdb reprocessed the 5' RACE reads via MiXCR and lists one record per CDR3 protein. The table shows about 730,000 distinct CDR3 sequences, with roughly 47% occurring only once. The people who gave samples were healthy Caucasians from Russia, aged about 6 to 95. There are 16 residues in the CDR3. Trimming left V 5 bases short and J 5 bases short, with 21 bases between. Sequenced sample: blood. The receptor comes from a woman aged 55-70 years in good health. The chain combines TRBV12-3 or TRBV12-4 with TRBJ1-1; TRBD1 might be the D (5 bases). The DNA of the CDR3 is TGTGCCAGCAGTCGATATCCGCAGGGCCTCGGGACTGAAGCTTTCTTT. Translating gives CASSRYPQGLGTEAFF.